This T cell receptor (beta chain) emerged from a study of blood T cells in healthy people across ages. Study overall: Roughly one uniquely barcoded beta molecule per two T cells was captured.

With a J-beta primer mix and a sample-barcoded 5' primer, a second PCR ran 7 to 11 cycles. Every cDNA was tagged by a template-switch adaptor with 12 random nucleotides. TCRdb itself ran the 5' RACE reads through MiXCR, one entry per CDR3 protein. The sample has roughly 800,000 distinct CDR3 sequences, approximately 55% seen once. The donors, all healthy, were Caucasians living in Russia, aged 6 to 90. Every sample gave at least 6 micrograms of total RNA when it was extracted. The source of this sequence is a man at least 80 years old in good health. The sample taken for sequencing was blood.

The chain's CDR3 is CASRSLGGTYEQYF. The CDR3 DNA is TGTGCCAGCAGGTCCTTGGGCGGGACCTACGAGCAGTACTTC. The chain employs TRBV6-2 or TRBV6-3 and TRBJ2-7; possible D gene TRBD2, 6 bases. Trimming shortened V by 6 bases and J by 2 bases, and 14 bases separated the two germline ends. The CDR3 has 14 residues. In germline, CDR1 is MNHEY, CDR2 SVGEGT.